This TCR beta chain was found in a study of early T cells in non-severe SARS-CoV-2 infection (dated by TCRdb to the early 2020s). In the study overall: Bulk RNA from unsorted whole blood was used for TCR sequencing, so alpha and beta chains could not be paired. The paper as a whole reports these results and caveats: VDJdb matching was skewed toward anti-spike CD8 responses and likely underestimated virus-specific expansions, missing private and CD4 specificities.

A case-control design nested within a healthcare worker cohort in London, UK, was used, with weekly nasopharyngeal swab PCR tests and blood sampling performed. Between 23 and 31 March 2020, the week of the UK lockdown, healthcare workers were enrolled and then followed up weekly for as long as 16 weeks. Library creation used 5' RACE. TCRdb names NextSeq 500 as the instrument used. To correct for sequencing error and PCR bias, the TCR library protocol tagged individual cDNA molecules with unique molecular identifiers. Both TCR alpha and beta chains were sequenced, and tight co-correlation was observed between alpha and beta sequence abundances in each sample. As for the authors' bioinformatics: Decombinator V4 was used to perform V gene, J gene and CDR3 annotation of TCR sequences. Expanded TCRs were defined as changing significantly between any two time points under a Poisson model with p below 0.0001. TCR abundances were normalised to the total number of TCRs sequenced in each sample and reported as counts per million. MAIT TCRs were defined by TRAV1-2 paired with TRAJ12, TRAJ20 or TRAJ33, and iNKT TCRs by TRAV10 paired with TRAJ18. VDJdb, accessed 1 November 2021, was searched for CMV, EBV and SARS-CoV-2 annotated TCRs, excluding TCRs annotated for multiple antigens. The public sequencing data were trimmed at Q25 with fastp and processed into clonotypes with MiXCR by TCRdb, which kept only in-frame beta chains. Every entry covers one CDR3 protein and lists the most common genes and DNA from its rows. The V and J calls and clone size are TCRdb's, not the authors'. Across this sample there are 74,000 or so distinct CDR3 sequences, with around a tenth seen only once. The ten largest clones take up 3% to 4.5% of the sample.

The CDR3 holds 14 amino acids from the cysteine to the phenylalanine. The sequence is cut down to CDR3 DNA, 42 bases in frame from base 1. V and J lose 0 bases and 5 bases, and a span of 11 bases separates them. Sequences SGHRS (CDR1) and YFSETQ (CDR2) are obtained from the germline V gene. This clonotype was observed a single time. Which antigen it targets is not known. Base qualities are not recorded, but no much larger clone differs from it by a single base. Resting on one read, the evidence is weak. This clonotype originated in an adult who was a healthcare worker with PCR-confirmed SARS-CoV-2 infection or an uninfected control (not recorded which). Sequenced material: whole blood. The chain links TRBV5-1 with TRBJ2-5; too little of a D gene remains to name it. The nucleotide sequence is TGCGCCAGCAGCTTGGGAGACTCTCGGGAGACCCAGTACTTC. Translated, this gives CASSLGDSRETQYF.